This T cell receptor beta chain was recorded in a study of blood T cell repertoires in COVID-19 (dated by TCRdb to 2018 to 2020). Regarding the research as a whole: Samples from collaborators originated in the United States, Italy and Spain and spanned both the acute and convalescent phases of COVID-19. The samples were drawn from two sources: the first 160 participants of the ongoing ImmuneRACE study, and 950 to 1,500 subjects contributed by 6 global collaborators. The repertoires were released in a freely available public database meant as a resource for research on the immune response to SARS-CoV-2. Subjects who had been exposed to COVID-19, were actively infected with it, or had recovered from it provided the deeply sampled blood TCRbeta repertoires that made up the dataset. Where HLA class I and class II types were available, the types were taken from metadata supplied by the sample provider, not from assay-based typing. A de-identified subject ID, COVID-19 status, age in years and sex were almost always included in the sample metadata. The material from the prospective study consisted of cDNA or gDNA derived from T cells, B-cell-depleted T cells, or PBMCs.

Details on this clone: Its antigen is still unknown. The input lacks base qualities; no much larger clone sits a single base away.

TCRbeta CDR3 regions were amplified from genomic DNA by means of the immunoSEQ Assay, a bias-controlled multiplex PCR. For the original study's pipeline: The number of nucleated cells in each sample was estimated from the amplification of reference gene primers within the assay. To quantify the absolute abundance of each unique TCRbeta CDR3 rearrangement, sequence reads were collapsed and filtered. For each sample, productive Simpson clonality was calculated as the square root of Simpson's diversity index across productive rearrangements. The table comes from immuneACCESS by way of TCRdb, which keeps in-frame sequences with V and J called. Part of the clones is missing from these tables; in studies checked, under half for an unresolved V gene and the rest for unknown reasons. Clone size and the V and J calls come from that table; the DNA yielded D and trimming. The sample table contains some 180,000 clones; only one count was recorded for around four fifths of them. The ten largest clones add up to roughly 19% of the sample.

What the research found in general, with its limitations: How much clinical and demographic metadata was included differed by source and by participant, and the metadata was provided uncurated.

A second Seattle source provided samples from volunteer blood donors who had recovered from COVID-19. Whole blood was collected in K2EDTA tubes by collaborating institutions according to the institutions' own protocols. For TCRbeta analysis, collaborators shipped samples in one of three forms: frozen whole blood, isolated PBMCs, or DNA extracted from either of those sample types. V is shortened by 1 base, J by 5 bases, and the region joining them spans 24 bases. CDR1 and CDR2 were assigned from the germline V gene as SGHRS and YFSETQ. The CDR3 spans 18 residues, from the cysteine through the phenylalanine. The entry retains the CDR3 DNA only, 54 bases that are in frame from base 1.

Material: peripheral blood. This clonotype was sampled from a woman in her 70s who had recovered from COVID-19. Recombination connected TRBV5-1 to TRBJ1-2; the D gene is not confidently resolved. The DNA reads as follows: TGCGCCAGCAGCTTGAGATCGGGAACGGTAATCAAAGGGTATGGCTACACCTTC. This is translated as CASSLRSGTVIKGYGYTF.